Sequencing of this T cell receptor (beta chain) was carried out in a study of blood T cell repertoires in COVID-19. Study overall: The samples span acute and convalescent COVID-19 from the United States, Italy and Spain. The analysed material was cDNA or gDNA that came from T cells, B-cell-depleted T cells, or PBMCs.

Sequenced by immunoSEQ multiplex PCR; TCRdb stores in-frame clones only, minus some. Here the sample spans about 57,000 clones, roughly four fifths being singletons. This clone was detected once. Trimming took 4 bases from V and 1 from J, leaving 11 bases between them. CDR1 is SGHTA and CDR2 is FQGNSA in the germline V gene. The length of the CDR3 is 14 residues. The chain combines TRBV7-2 with TRBJ2-7; D might be TRBD2 (5 bases). The sample consisted of peripheral blood. This receptor was obtained from an elderly woman with acute or convalescent COVID-19. As DNA, the CDR3 is TGTGCCAGCAGCTCCTCGACGGGGTCCTACGAGCAGTACTTC. This encodes CASSSSTGSYEQYF.